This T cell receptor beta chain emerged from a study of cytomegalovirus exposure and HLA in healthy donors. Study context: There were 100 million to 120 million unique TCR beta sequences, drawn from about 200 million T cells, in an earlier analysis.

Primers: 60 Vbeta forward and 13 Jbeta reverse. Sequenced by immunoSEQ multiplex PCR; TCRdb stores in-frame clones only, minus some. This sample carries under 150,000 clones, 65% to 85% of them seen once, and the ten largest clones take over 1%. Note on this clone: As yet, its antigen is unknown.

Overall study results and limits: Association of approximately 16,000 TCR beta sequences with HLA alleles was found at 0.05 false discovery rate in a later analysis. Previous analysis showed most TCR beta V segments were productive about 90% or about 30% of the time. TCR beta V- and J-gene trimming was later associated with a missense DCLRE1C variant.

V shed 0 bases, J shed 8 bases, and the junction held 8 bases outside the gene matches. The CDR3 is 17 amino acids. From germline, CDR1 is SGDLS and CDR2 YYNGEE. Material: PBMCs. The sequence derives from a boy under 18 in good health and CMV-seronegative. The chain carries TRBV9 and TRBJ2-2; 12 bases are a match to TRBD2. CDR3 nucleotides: TGTGCCAGCAGCGTAGGGCTAGCGGGAGGGCCTGGAGGGGAGCTGTTTTTT. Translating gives CASSVGLAGGPGGELFF.